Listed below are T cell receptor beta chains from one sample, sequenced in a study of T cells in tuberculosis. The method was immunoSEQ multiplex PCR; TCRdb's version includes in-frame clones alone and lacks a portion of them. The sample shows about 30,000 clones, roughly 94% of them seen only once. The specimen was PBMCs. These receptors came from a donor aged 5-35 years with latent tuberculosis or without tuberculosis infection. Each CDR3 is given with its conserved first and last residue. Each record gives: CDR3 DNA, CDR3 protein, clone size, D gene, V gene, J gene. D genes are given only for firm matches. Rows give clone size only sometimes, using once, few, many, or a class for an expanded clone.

CDR3 DNA: TGTGCCAGCAGCTTAGCGGGAGGGGGGACCTACAATGAGCAGTTCTTC
CDR3 protein: CASSLAGGGTYNEQFF
clone size: NA
D gene: NA
V gene: TRBV7-2
J gene: TRBJ2-1

CDR3 DNA: TGCGCCAGCAGCTTACTAACCGGGACAGGGGGCGCCTATGGCTACACCTTC
CDR3 protein: CASSLLTGTGGAYGYTF
clone size: NA
D gene: TRBD1
V gene: TRBV5-1
J gene: TRBJ1-2

CDR3 DNA: TGTGCCAGCAGCCACGCCGGGAGAGGCTCCTACAATGAGCAGTTCTTC
CDR3 protein: CASSHAGRGSYNEQFF
clone size: NA
D gene: NA
V gene: TRBV14
J gene: TRBJ2-1

CDR3 DNA: TGTGCCAGCAGCGCGACAGGGTTGGGCACTGAAGCTTTCTTT
CDR3 protein: CASSATGLGTEAFF
clone size: once
D gene: TRBD1
V gene: TRBV7-2
J gene: TRBJ1-1

CDR3 DNA: TGTGCCAGCAGTGGAAGCTGGCGGACTAGCGGGCACAATGAGCAGTTCTTC
CDR3 protein: CASSGSWRTSGHNEQFF
clone size: NA
D gene: TRBD2
V gene: TRBV27
J gene: TRBJ2-1

CDR3 DNA: TGTGCCAGCAGCCCAAGGGGAGGCGGTAGAGTTCAAGGTGGCTACACCTTC
CDR3 protein: CASSPRGGGRVQGGYTF
clone size: NA
D gene: NA
V gene: TRBV4-2
J gene: TRBJ1-2

CDR3 DNA: TGTGCCAGCAGTGACCCCGACCAGGGTACGGCGCTATACAATGAGCAGTTCTTC
CDR3 protein: CASSDPDQGTALYNEQFF
clone size: NA
D gene: NA
V gene: TRBV6-1
J gene: TRBJ2-1

CDR3 DNA: TGTGCCAGCAGCCAAGCTCTAAGTGGCGGGGAGCTGTTTTTT
CDR3 protein: CASSQALSGGELFF
clone size: large
D gene: NA
V gene: TRBV14
J gene: TRBJ2-2

CDR3 DNA: TGTGCCAGCAGTTACTCTTCCAGAGGGTACTCCTACGAGCAGTACTTC
CDR3 protein: CASSYSSRGYSYEQYF
clone size: NA
D gene: NA
V gene: TRBV6-6
J gene: TRBJ2-7

CDR3 DNA: TGTGCCAGTAGTATAGTTAGGGCTAGCGGACTTTACAATGAGCAGTTCTTC
CDR3 protein: CASSIVRASGLYNEQFF
clone size: NA
D gene: TRBD2
V gene: TRBV19
J gene: TRBJ2-1

CDR3 DNA: TGTGCCAGCAGCCGAGGGAGCAATCAGCCCCAGCATTTT
CDR3 protein: CASSRGSNQPQHF
clone size: NA
D gene: NA
V gene: TRBV5-6
J gene: TRBJ1-5

CDR3 DNA: TGTGCCAGCAGTGGACAGGGATGGGGTGAAAAACTGTTTTTT
CDR3 protein: CASSGQGWGEKLFF
clone size: NA
D gene: TRBD1
V gene: TRBV28
J gene: TRBJ1-4

CDR3 DNA: TGTGCCAGCACCATAGACAGGGAGGTCGGCTATGGCTACACCTTC
CDR3 protein: CASTIDREVGYGYTF
clone size: NA
D gene: TRBD1
V gene: TRBV2
J gene: TRBJ1-2

CDR3 DNA: TGTGCCAGCAGTGAAAACGGGAGGGCCTCGGGGGAGCAGTACTTC
CDR3 protein: CASSENGRASGEQYF
clone size: NA
D gene: TRBD2
V gene: TRBV6-1
J gene: TRBJ2-7

CDR3 DNA: TGTGCCAGCAGAAAGGTTACAGGGATTCAGCCCCAGCATTTT
CDR3 protein: CASRKVTGIQPQHF
clone size: few
D gene: NA
V gene: TRBV6-5
J gene: TRBJ1-5

CDR3 DNA: TGCAGTGTTGCCAGGGGTCCGGGGTTCTTC
CDR3 protein: CSVARGPGFF
clone size: NA
D gene: NA
V gene: TRBV20-1
J gene: TRBJ2-1

CDR3 DNA: TGTGCCAGCAGTTCGGGACTAGCGGGAGCCGAGCAGTTCTTC
CDR3 protein: CASSSGLAGAEQFF
clone size: NA
D gene: TRBD2
V gene: TRBV6-4
J gene: TRBJ2-1